Listed below are T cell receptor beta chains from one sample, sequenced in a study of beta chain features in type 1 diabetes. Sequencing was performed with immunoSEQ multiplex PCR; in TCRdb, only in-frame clones are kept and a portion is missing. The data contain 150,000 to 180,000 clones, over 8.5% of them singletons. Sequences were obtained from central memory CD4+ T cells from blood. These receptors came from a man between 18 and 35 years old in good health. CDR3s include the opening cysteine and the closing phenylalanine or tryptophan. Each record gives: J gene, clone size, V gene, D gene, CDR3 protein, CDR3 DNA. A D gene is named only where the DNA matches it firmly. Expanded clones are given a class, and other clones once, few, many or no size at all.

TRBJ1-2,-,TRBV29-1,TRBD1,CSAGQGRAYGYTF,TGCAGCGCGGGACAGGGCCGAGCCTATGGCTACACCTTC
TRBJ2-1,-,TRBV11-3,-,CASSRTGSSYNEQFF,TGTGCCAGCAGCCGTACGGGATCCTCCTACAATGAGCAGTTCTTC
TRBJ2-1,few,TRBV10-3,-,CAISYDRDFVNEQFF,TGTGCCATCAGTTATGACCGGGACTTTGTCAATGAGCAGTTCTTC
TRBJ1-5,-,TRBV7-2,-,CASSLDGGRNQPQHF,TGTGCCAGCAGCTTAGACGGGGGGCGGAATCAGCCCCAGCATTTT
TRBJ2-7,-,TRBV7-2,-,CASSSTGGSYEQYF,TGTGCCAGCAGCTCTACTGGCGGCTCCTACGAGCAGTACTTC
TRBJ1-1,-,TRBV5-1,TRBD1,CASSLQGADTEAFF,TGCGCCAGCAGCTTACAGGGGGCGGACACTGAAGCTTTCTTT
TRBJ2-3,few,TRBV28,TRBD2,CASSLWASGSSTDTQYF,TGTGCCAGCAGTTTATGGGCTAGCGGGAGTAGCACAGATACGCAGTATTTT
TRBJ2-3,few,TRBV5-1,-,CASRMGEASTDTQYF,TGCGCCAGCAGGATGGGGGAGGCTAGCACAGATACGCAGTATTTT
TRBJ2-4,-,TRBV28,-,CASMTLGQKNIQYF,TGTGCCAGCATGACCCTCGGACAGAAAAACATTCAGTACTTC
TRBJ2-7,few,TRBV28,TRBD2,CASSSAGESYWEQYF,TGTGCCAGCAGTTCTGCGGGAGAGTCCTACTGGGAGCAGTACTTC
TRBJ2-2,-,TRBV27,TRBD1,CASSSDRGNGELFF,TGTGCCAGCAGTTCCGACAGGGGGAATGGGGAGCTGTTTTTT
TRBJ1-4,-,TRBV29-1,TRBD1,CSVVPGGTGGEKLFF,TGCAGCGTTGTGCCGGGCGGGACAGGGGGTGAAAAACTGTTTTTT
TRBJ2-3,few,TRBV7-2,-,CASSLGTGTLRGDTQYF,TGTGCCAGCAGCTTAGGAACCGGGACTCTAAGGGGAGATACGCAGTATTTT
TRBJ1-4,few,TRBV27,-,CASSLDVGTEKLFF,TGTGCCAGCAGTCTAGATGTGGGTACCGAAAAACTGTTTTTT
TRBJ1-1,few,TRBV9,-,CASSASTGVNTEAFF,TGTGCCAGCAGCGCTTCGACAGGAGTGAACACTGAAGCTTTCTTT
TRBJ2-7,few,TRBV7-8,-,CASSYRAGSSYEQYF,TGTGCCAGCAGCTACCGCGCGGGGAGCTCCTACGAGCAGTACTTC
TRBJ1-1,-,TRBV5-1,-,CASSFLLNTEAFF,TGCGCCAGCAGCTTTCTACTGAACACTGAAGCTTTCTTT
TRBJ2-7,-,TRBV6-5,TRBD2,CASSSLAGAYEQYF,TGTGCCAGCAGTTCGCTAGCGGGGGCCTACGAGCAGTACTTC
TRBJ2-3,-,TRBV7-2,TRBD2,CASSSGTSGGQDTQYF,TGTGCCAGCAGCTCTGGGACTAGCGGGGGTCAAGATACGCAGTATTTT
TRBJ2-1,-,TRBV19,-,CASSQVGTENEQFF,TGTGCCAGTAGTCAGGTCGGGACGGAGAATGAGCAGTTCTTC
TRBJ2-1,few,TRBV5-1,-,CASSSPDYLGNEQFF,TGCGCCAGCAGCTCACCCGACTACCTTGGCAATGAGCAGTTCTTC
TRBJ2-7,-,TRBV9,-,CASSVGTNSYEQYF,TGTGCCAGCAGCGTAGGGACAAACTCCTACGAGCAGTACTTC
TRBJ1-1,few,TRBV19,-,CASSIVRDTEAFF,TGTGCCAGTAGTATCGTGAGGGACACTGAAGCTTTCTTT
TRBJ2-7,few,TRBV7-3,-,CASSLTRTEGNEQYF,TGTGCCAGCAGCCTAACCCGGACAGAGGGCAACGAGCAGTACTTC
TRBJ1-1,-,TRBV10-3,-,CAISEPGMNTEAFF,TGTGCCATCAGCGAACCAGGGATGAACACTGAAGCTTTCTTT
TRBJ2-2,-,TRBV6-5,-,CASRTNTGELFF,TGTGCCAGCAGAACAAACACCGGGGAGCTGTTTTTT
TRBJ2-3,many,TRBV10-3,-,CAISTSTDTQYF,TGTGCCATCAGTACAAGCACAGATACGCAGTATTTT
TRBJ2-3,few,TRBV7-6,TRBD2,CASSLGGGRALSTDTQYF,TGTGCCAGCAGCTTAGGGGGCGGGAGGGCCCTCAGCACAGATACGCAGTATTTT
TRBJ2-7,few,TRBV28,-,CASSPHPPGYEQYF,TGTGCCAGCAGCCCCCATCCCCCAGGGTACGAGCAGTACTTC
TRBJ1-2,-,TRBV27,-,CASSLRTVGDGYTF,TGTGCCAGCAGTTTACGAACTGTGGGGGATGGCTACACCTTC
TRBJ2-3,-,TRBV9,-,CASRPVGAGTDTQYF,TGTGCCAGCAGGCCCGTCGGGGCAGGCACAGATACGCAGTATTTT
TRBJ1-1,few,TRBV30,-,CAWSVLGFGAFF,TGTGCCTGGAGTGTACTGGGATTCGGGGCTTTCTTT
TRBJ2-3,-,TRBV11-2,TRBD1,CASSQWTGGADTQYF,TGTGCCAGCAGCCAATGGACAGGGGGCGCAGATACGCAGTATTTT
TRBJ2-1,-,TRBV6-5,TRBD2,CASSSPGLAGTYEQFF,TGTGCCAGCAGTTCCCCCGGACTAGCGGGAACATATGAGCAGTTCTTC
TRBJ1-4,-,TRBV29-1,-,CSVEDRVQEKLFF,TGCAGCGTTGAAGACAGGGTACAAGAAAAACTGTTTTTT
TRBJ2-7,-,TRBV10-3,TRBD1,CAISGGTGRSSYEQYF,TGTGCCATCAGTGGGGGGACAGGGCGGAGCTCCTACGAGCAGTACTTC